Listed below are T cell receptor beta chains from one sample, sequenced in a study of blood T cell repertoires in COVID-19. TCRdb's copy holds only in-frame clones and misses some; the assay was immunoSEQ multiplex PCR. The sample shows roughly 130,000 clones, around 76% of them seen only once. Sequences were obtained from peripheral blood. The receptors here all came from a man older than 75 with acute or convalescent COVID-19. Each CDR3 is given with its conserved first and last residue. The order of the fields is D gene, clone size, J gene, V gene, CDR3 protein, CDR3 DNA. The D gene is left open where the match is weak. Some rows mark clone size as missing; the rest say once, few, many or name a class of expanded clone.

-	-	TRBJ1-1	TRBV7-3	CASSSLGNTEAFF	TGTGCCAGCAGCTCCCTAGGGAACACTGAAGCTTTCTTT
-	few	TRBJ1-2	TRBV5-1	CASSFDSSPYGYTF	TGCGCCAGCAGCTTTGACAGTTCTCCTTATGGCTACACCTTC
-	-	TRBJ2-3	TRBV19	CASSIGGRFTDTQYF	TGTGCCAGTAGTATAGGGGGCCGGTTCACAGATACGCAGTATTTT
-	-	TRBJ2-7	TRBV30	CASSGGSAYEQYF	TGTGCCTCCTCCGGCGGCAGCGCCTACGAGCAGTACTTC
TRBD1	-	TRBJ2-2	TRBV2	CASTGQGGWTGELFF	TGTGCCAGCACGGGACAGGGAGGTTGGACCGGGGAGCTGTTTTTT
TRBD1	few	TRBJ1-5	TRBV7-8	CASSPMTGFQPQHF	TGTGCCAGCAGCCCCATGACAGGGTTTCAGCCCCAGCATTTT
TRBD2	-	TRBJ2-1	TRBV6-2/TRBV6-3	CASSYGARASGGYNEQFF	TGTGCCAGCAGTTACGGGGCCCGGGCTAGCGGGGGGTACAATGAGCAGTTCTTC
TRBD2	few	TRBJ2-4	TRBV7-3	CASSPQAGGGNIQYF	TGTGCCAGCAGCCCCCAAGCGGGAGGGGGAAACATTCAGTACTTC
-	few	TRBJ2-7	TRBV2	CASSGDTRIEQYF	TGTGCCAGCAGTGGGGACACCCGGATCGAGCAGTACTTC
TRBD2	once	TRBJ2-1	TRBV11-3	CASSAYSGGNSYNEQFF	TGTGCCAGCAGCGCCTATAGCGGGGGGAACTCCTACAATGAGCAGTTCTTC
-	-	TRBJ1-2	TRBV4-2	CASSQRERANGDVGYTF	TGTGCCAGCAGCCAAAGGGAGAGAGCGAACGGCGATGTTGGCTACACCTTC
-	-	TRBJ2-4	TRBV7-9	CASSLANNQEGYF	TGTGCCAGCAGCTTAGCGAACAATCAGGAAGGGTACTTC
-	-	TRBJ2-3	TRBV20-1	CSASLARSTDTQYF	TGCAGTGCTAGTCTGGCCCGCAGCACAGATACGCAGTATTTT
TRBD2	few	TRBJ2-1	TRBV18	CASSTGGTFDEQFF	TGTGCCAGCTCCACGGGGGGAACGTTCGATGAGCAGTTCTTC
-	few	TRBJ1-2	TRBV25-1	CASSEETADGYTF	TGTGCCAGCAGTGAGGAAACAGCTGATGGCTACACCTTC
TRBD2	-	TRBJ2-3	TRBV5-6	CASSSMTRGGPGYTQYF	TGTGCCAGCAGCTCCATGACTCGCGGGGGGCCCGGGTATACGCAGTATTTT
-	-	TRBJ1-2	TRBV18	CASSPPTTYGYTF	TGTGCCAGCTCACCACCGACAACCTATGGCTACACCTTC
TRBD1	few	TRBJ1-5	TRBV7-8	CASSLALQGHQPQHF	TGTGCCAGCAGCTTAGCCTTACAGGGGCATCAGCCCCAGCATTTT
-	-	TRBJ2-5	TRBV4-3	CASSQAITSQETQYF	TGCGCCAGCAGCCAAGCGATAACTAGTCAAGAGACCCAGTACTTC
-	-	TRBJ2-5	TRBV28	CASSSLRFRVETQYF	TGTGCCAGCAGTTCCCTAAGATTTAGAGTGGAGACCCAGTACTTC
-	-	TRBJ2-7	TRBV28	CASSVGAGPYEQYF	TGTGCCAGCAGCGTTGGGGCAGGGCCCTACGAGCAGTACTTC
-	-	TRBJ1-1	TRBV20-1	CSASILGVEAFF	TGCAGTGCTAGTATTTTAGGGGTGGAAGCTTTCTTT
-	-	TRBJ2-7	TRBV27	CASSFGYEQYF	TGTGCCAGCAGTTTCGGGTACGAGCAGTACTTC
-	-	TRBJ1-2	TRBV18	CASSPAGIGYGYTF	TGTGCCAGCTCACCCGCCGGGATAGGCTATGGCTACACCTTC
TRBD2	-	TRBJ2-5	TRBV7-2	CASIRGVRETQYF	TGTGCCAGCATACGGGGGGTTCGGGAGACCCAGTACTTC
TRBD2	-	TRBJ2-1	TRBV6-5	CASRTSGGAMNEQFF	TGTGCCAGCCGGACTAGCGGGGGGGCCATGAATGAGCAGTTCTTC
-	-	TRBJ1-2	TRBV30	CAWNDYYGYTF	TGTGCCTGGAACGACTACTATGGCTACACCTTC
TRBD2	-	TRBJ2-7	TRBV9	CASSPGAGGAGQYF	TGTGCCAGCAGCCCGGGAGCGGGGGGGGCCGGGCAGTACTTC
-	-	TRBJ2-4	TRBV7-8	CASSREAGLWSKNIQYF	TGTGCCAGCAGCCGAGAGGCAGGACTCTGGTCCAAAAACATTCAGTACTTC
-	-	TRBJ1-1	TRBV7-9	CASSFSGSNTEAFF	TGTGCCAGCAGCTTCTCCGGGTCGAACACTGAAGCTTTCTTT
TRBD1	-	TRBJ2-7	TRBV12-3/TRBV12-4	CASSRDRVYEQYF	TGTGCCAGCAGTCGGGACAGGGTCTACGAGCAGTACTTC
-	-	TRBJ1-1	TRBV12-3/TRBV12-4	CASRGHTNTEAFF	TGTGCCAGCAGGGGACATACGAACACTGAAGCTTTCTTT
-	-	TRBJ1-5	TRBV6-2/TRBV6-3	CASSYITGNQPQHF	TGTGCCAGCAGTTATATCACGGGGAATCAGCCCCAGCATTTT
-	-	TRBJ2-1	TRBV9	CASSIDNEQFF	TGTGCCAGCAGCATCGACAATGAGCAGTTCTTC
-	few	TRBJ1-3	TRBV9	CASSPVQAGRPGNTIYF	TGTGCCAGCAGCCCAGTACAGGCGGGGCGTCCTGGAAACACCATATATTTT
-	few	TRBJ1-1	TRBV12-5	CASVSRDEAFF	TGTGCTAGTGTGAGCAGGGATGAAGCTTTCTTT
-	-	TRBJ1-2	TRBV7-9	CASSSSYREGYGYTF	TGTGCCAGCAGCTCCAGCTACAGGGAGGGCTATGGCTACACCTTC
TRBD1	-	TRBJ1-2	TRBV14	CASSRQGVGGYTF	TGTGCCAGCAGCAGGCAGGGGGTCGGAGGCTACACCTTC
-	-	TRBJ1-1	TRBV3-1/TRBV3-2	CASSPSRTGGTEAFF	TGTGCCAGCAGCCCCTCGAGAACGGGAGGCACTGAAGCTTTCTTT
TRBD2	-	TRBJ2-1	TRBV4-3	CASSQAGTSGGALDEQFF	TGCGCCAGCAGCCAGGCCGGGACTAGCGGGGGGGCCCTGGATGAGCAGTTCTTC
-	-	TRBJ1-5	TRBV18	CASSPNRNQPQHF	TGTGCCAGCTCACCTAACAGAAATCAGCCCCAGCATTTT